A selection of T cell receptor beta chains follows, all from one sample in a study of T cells in Graves' hyperthyroidism and ophthalmopathy. TCRdb re-called the multiplex PCR reads with MiXCR, one entry per CDR3 protein. The data show roughly 740,000 distinct CDR3 sequences, roughly 17% seen once. Sequencing input: blood. These receptors all stem from a man between 18 and 29 years old with Graves' hyperthyroidism. Both conserved end residues are part of each CDR3. D genes are given only for firm matches. The size entry is marked missing in some rows and otherwise reads once, few, many or a size class.

d_gene	v_gene	abundance	j_gene	CDR3nt	CDR3aa
-	TRBV28	many	TRBJ1-5	TGTGCCAGCAGTTTTCGGCAGATTGATCAGCCCCAGCATTTT	CASSFRQIDQPQHF
-	TRBV7-2	many	TRBJ1-2	TGTGCCAGCAGCTTAGATACAGCTAACTATGGCTACACCTTC	CASSLDTANYGYTF
TRBD1	TRBV6-1	many	TRBJ2-3	TGTGCCAGCAGTTATATGCCGATGGGAGGGACAGGGACGGAAGATACGCAGTATTTT	CASSYMPMGGTGTEDTQYF
TRBD2	TRBV6-1	-	TRBJ2-2	TGTGCCAGCGCGGGACTAGCGGGAGATACCGGGGAGCTGTTTTTT	CASAGLAGDTGELFF
TRBD1	TRBV27	-	TRBJ2-7	TGTGCCACACAGGGGTTAACCTACGAGCAGTACTTC	CATQGLTYEQYF
-	TRBV7-2	few	TRBJ2-1	TGTGCCAGCAGCTTAAAGAAGGGGCTGCCCTACAATGAGCAGTTCTTC	CASSLKKGLPYNEQFF
-	TRBV28	many	TRBJ1-5	TGTGCCAGCAGTTTAATTAATCAGCCCCAGCATTTT	CASSLINQPQHF
-	TRBV6-5	-	TRBJ2-7	TGTGCCAGCAGTTATCTTTCTGGTTACGAGCAGTACTTC	CASSYLSGYEQYF
-	TRBV28	-	TRBJ2-3	TGTGCCAGCAGTTCCAATGACGCGGGTTCGGATACGCAGTATTTT	CASSSNDAGSDTQYF
TRBD2	TRBV7-9	few	TRBJ2-6	TGTGCCAGCAGCCCTCTTGGGGGGACTAGCGGGAGCTTATCAGGGGCCAACGTCCTGACTTTC	CASSPLGGTSGSLSGANVLTF
-	TRBV6-1	many	TRBJ1-1	TGTGCCAGCAGTTTGAGCAGGGTCGGGAACACTGAAGCTTTCTTT	CASSLSRVGNTEAFF
-	TRBV19	-	TRBJ2-6	TGTGCCAGTAGTATATTAAGGGGGGCTGGGGCCAACGTCCTGACTTTC	CASSILRGAGANVLTF
-	TRBV13	-	TRBJ2-2	TGTGCCAGCAGCTCCAGGGTAGACACCGGGGAGCTGTTTTTT	CASSSRVDTGELFF
-	TRBV11-3	many	TRBJ2-1	TGTGCCAGCAGCTCCCAGGCCCGGGCCACCTACAATGAGCAGTTCTTC	CASSSQARATYNEQFF
TRBD1	TRBV6-1	-	TRBJ2-5	TGTGCCAGCAGCGAAATTGGGACAGGGGTGTACCAAGAGACCCAGTACTTC	CASSEIGTGVYQETQYF
-	TRBV28	-	TRBJ2-7	TGTGCCAGCTCGACAGATAACTCCTACGAGCAGTACTTC	CASSTDNSYEQYF
-	TRBV13	many	TRBJ2-7	TGTGCCAGCAGCTTAGACATTGGCGAGCAGTACTTC	CASSLDIGEQYF
TRBD1	TRBV28	-	TRBJ2-5	TGTGCCAGCACCGTAACAGGGGCTGGCGAGACCCAGTACTTC	CASTVTGAGETQYF
TRBD1	TRBV4-1	-	TRBJ2-7	TGCGCCAGCAGCAAGGGACAGTTAAACTACGAGCAGTACTTC	CASSKGQLNYEQYF
-	TRBV7-2	many	TRBJ2-7	TGTGCCAGCAGCCCTTCGGTCGGGGGTGGGTACGAGCAGTACTTC	CASSPSVGGGYEQYF
TRBD2	TRBV7-3	many	TRBJ2-1	TGTGCCAGCAGCTTCGTGGCGGGAGGAAACAATGAGCAGTTCTTC	CASSFVAGGNNEQFF
-	TRBV28	many	TRBJ2-7	TGTGCCAGCAGTTTAGTACAGACGAACGAGCAGTACTTC	CASSLVQTNEQYF
-	TRBV9	-	TRBJ1-1	TGTGCCAGCAGCGTAGGAAAGGTGGGGGGTACTGAAGCTTTCTTT	CASSVGKVGGTEAFF
TRBD2	TRBV6-2/TRBV6-3	many	TRBJ2-7	TGTGCCAGCAGCCTCACCGGACTAGCGGGAGGCCTGAGCTCCTACGAGCAGTACTTC	CASSLTGLAGGLSSYEQYF
-	TRBV7-3	-	TRBJ2-3	TGTGCCAGCAGCTTAACCTCTAGAACGGATACGCAGTATTTT	CASSLTSRTDTQYF
-	TRBV9	-	TRBJ2-7	TGTGCCAGCAGCCCCCGGATAGGGGCGAACGAGCAGTACTTC	CASSPRIGANEQYF
-	TRBV10-3	-	TRBJ1-2	TGTGCCATCAGTGGGACAGCGAACTATGGCTACACCTTC	CAISGTANYGYTF
TRBD2	TRBV5-1	many	TRBJ2-7	TGCGCCAGCAGCCGTACTCGGGCTAGCGGGAGTGGGTGGTCCTACGAGCAGTACTTC	CASSRTRASGSGWSYEQYF
-	TRBV5-1	-	TRBJ2-4	TGCGCCAGCAGCCTTAACCTGCTGGGGGCCAAAAACATTCAGTACTTC	CASSLNLLGAKNIQYF
TRBD1	TRBV6-2/TRBV6-3	-	TRBJ1-5	TGTGCCAGCGATAGGACAGGGGAGGACCAGCCCCAGCATTTT	CASDRTGEDQPQHF
-	TRBV20-1	many	TRBJ2-7	TGCAGCGCTCCCAAAGGCGGCGGGCCGCGGAGCTCCTACGAGCAGTACTTC	CSAPKGGGPRSSYEQYF
-	TRBV9	few	TRBJ2-7	TGTGCCAGCAGCGTAGTTCCGGACAGCTACGAGCAGTACTTC	CASSVVPDSYEQYF
-	TRBV5-1	many	TRBJ2-7	TGCGCCAGCAGCTTGGCCGAGGGGGGCTTCACCTACGAGCAGTACTTC	CASSLAEGGFTYEQYF
TRBD1	TRBV20-1	few	TRBJ1-6	TGCAGTGCTAGATGGAGGGGGCGGTCACCCCTCCACTTT	CSARWRGRSPLHF
TRBD1	TRBV2	many	TRBJ2-1	TGTGCCAGCAGTCTTTCGGGGACAGACAATGAGCAGTTCTTC	CASSLSGTDNEQFF
TRBD1	TRBV12-3/TRBV12-4	-	TRBJ2-1	TGTGCCAGCAGGTCCTGGGACAGGGACAATGAGCAGTTCTTC	CASRSWDRDNEQFF
-	TRBV12-5	-	TRBJ1-1	TGTGCTAGTGGTTTGGCCCGCGGGCAGAACACTGAAGCTTTCTTT	CASGLARGQNTEAFF
TRBD1	TRBV11-3	many	TRBJ2-1	TGTGCCAGCAGCTTGTCGGGACAGGGGAGTAGTGAGCAGTTCTTC	CASSLSGQGSSEQFF
TRBD1	TRBV4-1	few	TRBJ1-1	TGCGCCAGCAGCCAGACAGGGGGCATGGTGGCTTTCTTT	CASSQTGGMVAFF
-	TRBV2	-	TRBJ2-1	TGTGCCAGCAGTGTGAGACCAGAGCAGTTCTTC	CASSVRPEQFF